This TCR beta chain was sequenced in a study of shared clonotypes between healthy human individuals. TCRdb keeps only in-frame clones here, not all; method: immunoSEQ multiplex PCR. The sample includes roughly 1 million clones, around four fifths seen only once; the top ten take approximately 1.5%. A note on this clone: Its antigen is still unknown.

Findings of the study overall: Rarefaction demonstrated incomplete sorted-subset sequencing despite large depth.

CDR1 MNHEY and CDR2 SMNVEV come from the germline V gene (reference sequence). The CDR3 is 16 amino acids. Between the trimmed V and J ends, which lost 7 bases and 4 bases, there was a span of 22 bases. This clonotype was obtained from a man between 18 and 35 years old in good health. Sequences were obtained from memory CD4+ T cells sorted from blood. Indicated subset: CD45RA-negative fraction. V usage is TRBV27 and J usage is TRBJ2-5, with a possible D match to TRBD2 (7 bases). CDR3 bases: TGTGCCAGCAAACGAGGCGGGAGTAGGGGGGGAGAGACCCAGTACTTC. Residues: CASKRGGSRGGETQYF.